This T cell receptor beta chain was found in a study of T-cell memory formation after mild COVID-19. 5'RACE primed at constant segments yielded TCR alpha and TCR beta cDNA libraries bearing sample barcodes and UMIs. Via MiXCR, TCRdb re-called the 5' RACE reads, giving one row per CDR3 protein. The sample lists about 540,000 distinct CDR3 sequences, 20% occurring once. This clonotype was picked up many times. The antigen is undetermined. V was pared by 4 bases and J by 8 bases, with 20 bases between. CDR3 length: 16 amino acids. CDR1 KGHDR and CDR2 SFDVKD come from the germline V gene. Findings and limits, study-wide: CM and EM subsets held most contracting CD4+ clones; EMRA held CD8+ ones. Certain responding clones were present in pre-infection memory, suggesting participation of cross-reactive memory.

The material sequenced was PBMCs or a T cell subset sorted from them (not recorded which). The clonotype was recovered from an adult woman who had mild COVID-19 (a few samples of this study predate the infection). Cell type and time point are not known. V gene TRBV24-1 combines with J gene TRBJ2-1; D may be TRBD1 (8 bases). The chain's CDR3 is CATSDLTGGGLDEQFF. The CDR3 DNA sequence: TGTGCCACCAGTGACTTAACAGGGGGAGGGTTGGATGAGCAGTTCTTC.